The 10 T cell receptor beta chains presented below share a single source sample, sequenced in a study of blood T cells in healthy people across ages (dated by TCRdb to the mid-2010s). Library generation was performed with 5' RACE. The sequencer listed for this sample is Illumina HiSeq 2500. A second PCR of roughly 6 to 12 cycles was run with a J-beta primer mix and a sample-barcoded 5' primer. TCRdb reprocessed the public reads (quality trimming at Q25 with fastp, clone calling with MiXCR) and kept in-frame beta chains. Rows with a matching CDR3 protein are joined into one entry that keeps the most common DNA and genes. This sample comprises around 800,000 distinct CDR3 sequences, about 55% of them detected only once. The ten largest clones add up to roughly 37% of the sample. Sequencing input: blood. These receptors all stem from a man at least 80 years old in good health.

This clonotype was observed a few times. The chain combines TRBV7-2 with TRBJ2-5; D may match TRBD1 or TRBD2 (5 bases each). The J call may be mistaken, given a closer DNA end match to TRBJ2-7. There are 15 residues in the CDR3. Germline assignment: CDR1 SGHTA and CDR2 FQGNSA. This chain's CDR3 is CASSLVGERSYEQYF. CDR3 DNA sequence: TGTGCCAGCAGCTTAGTGGGGGAGAGGTCCTACGAGCAGTACTTC.

The chain links TRBV6-2 or TRBV6-3 to TRBJ1-2; D gene ambiguous. Germline V gene lookup returns CDR1 MNHEY and CDR2 SVGEGT. The CDR3 contains 15 residues. V was cut by 3 bases and J by 3 bases, with 14 bases left in between. CDR3 DNA sequence: TGTGCCAGCAGTTATGGGGAGCGGTTACACTATGGCTACACCTTC. It encodes CASSYGERLHYGYTF.

The chain links TRBV15 to TRBJ2-7, with D uncertain. CDR3 length equals 14 residues. The V and J ends lost 0 bases and 4 bases respectively, with 10 bases between them. Germline V lookup: CDR1 LNHNV, CDR2 YYDKDF (reference sequence). CDR3 amino acids: CATSRDRFQYEQYF. CDR3 DNA: TGTGCCACCAGCAGAGATAGATTCCAGTACGAGCAGTACTTC.

J is TRBJ1-1 and V is TRBV20-1, with TRBD1 matching over 8 bases. CDR3 size: 15 residues. CDR1 is DFQATT and CDR2 is SNEGSKA in the germline V gene (reference sequence). The ends lost 6 bases at V and 1 base at J; junction bases unmatched: 10. The CDR3 loop reads CSARSGGQGNTEAFF. For the CDR3, the DNA is TGCAGTGCCCGAAGCGGAGGACAGGGGAACACTGAAGCTTTCTTT.

The chain links TRBV5-1 to TRBJ1-2, with D unclear. Germline assignment: CDR1 SGHRS and CDR2 YFSETQ. V dropped 0 bases and J dropped 7 bases, with 13 bases sitting between them. The CDR3 contains 14 residues. The CDR3 region has the DNA TGCGCCAGCAGCTTGGACGGTAGTCCGGCTGGCTACACCTTC. Protein: CASSLDGSPAGYTF.

Ten or more counts support this clonotype. J is TRBJ1-1 and V is TRBV20-1; D gene unclear. CDR3 size: 14 residues. In germline, CDR1 is DFQATT, CDR2 SNEGSKA (reference sequence). V was shortened by 0 bases and J by 11 bases, with 19 bases between the two germline ends. The DNA of the CDR3 is TGCAGTGCTAGAGATCGGCGGGTTGGAGCGAATGCTTTCTTT. This encodes CSARDRRVGANAFF.

Turning to this clonotype: A read error may be the cause here, since a much bigger clone is one base away. This chain joins TRBV20-1 and TRBJ1-1; TRBD1 might be the D (5 bases). Trimming stripped 3 bases from V and 1 base from J, with 6 bases between. CDR1 DFQATT and CDR2 SNEGSKA come from the germline V gene (reference sequence). This CDR3 is 12 amino acids long. Written as DNA, the CDR3 is TGCAGTGCTAGTGGGGGGAACACTGAAGCTTTCTTT. It is translated as CSASGGNTEAFF.

The chain links TRBV2 to TRBJ2-1; 12 nucleotides align to TRBD2. Germline lookup yields CDR1 SNHLY and CDR2 FYNNEI. The trim removed 4 bases at V and 10 bases at J, leaving 11 bases unmatched. The CDR3 extends over 16 amino acids. CDR3 nucleotide sequence: TGTGCCAGCAGTGCAACTAGCGGGAGGCCTCTAGGGGAGCAGTTCTTC. This codes for CASSATSGRPLGEQFF.

The chain is built from TRBV6-5 and TRBJ2-7, with 8 bases aligning to TRBD1. The CDR3 is 14 residues long. Trimming removed 5 bases from V and 5 bases from J; junction bases left unmatched: 8. Germline V lookup: CDR1 MNHEY, CDR2 SVGAGI. CDR3 sequence: CASSPGQGSHEQYF. CDR3 bases: TGTGCCAGCAGTCCCGGACAGGGTAGCCACGAGCAGTACTTC.

The V call is TRBV24-1, the J call TRBJ2-1; a weak D match, TRBD2 (6 bases). Trimming shortened V by 2 bases and J by 0 bases, and 13 bases separated the two germline ends. CDR3 length: 17 amino acids. CDR1 KGHDR and CDR2 SFDVKD come from the germline V gene. The CDR3 here is CATSDSQGLLSYNEQFF. The CDR3 DNA reads TGTGCCACCAGTGATTCGCAGGGACTCCTCTCCTACAATGAGCAGTTCTTC.